The 11 T cell receptor beta chains below were found in one sample sequenced in a study of identical twins. A single record per CDR3 protein comes from TCRdb applying MiXCR to the 5' RACE reads. The sample carries some 590,000 distinct CDR3 sequences, more than 9% recorded once. The data were also submitted as part of a second study, on yellow fever vaccine responses in identical twins.

The sequenced material came from PBMCs. The receptors originated from a woman between 18 and 29 years old in good health.

This chain uses TRBV11-2 with TRBJ2-5; a possible D gene is TRBD2 (6 bases). This CDR3 spans 14 amino acids. CDR1 and CDR2 from the germline V gene are SGHAT and FQNNGV. V was clipped by 3 bases and J by 4 bases, with 12 bases between them. The CDR3 loop reads CASSFRAGGETQYF. The CDR3, as DNA: TGTGCCAGCAGCTTCCGAGCCGGGGGAGAGACCCAGTACTTC.

V is TRBV10-3 and J is TRBJ2-7, with 12 bases lining up with TRBD2. The CDR3 length is 14 residues. Germline lookup yields CDR1 ENHRY and CDR2 SYGVKD. V lost 10 bases and J lost 0; bases outside the gene matches: 4. DNA of the CDR3: TGTGCCACCAGACTAGCGGGGGCCTCCTACGAGCAGTACTTC. Amino acids: CATRLAGASYEQYF.

V usage is TRBV7-6 and J usage is TRBJ2-1, with TRBD2 matching over 8 bases. The junction had 13 bases not matched to a gene; V was cut back by 4 bases and J by 5 bases. CDR3 size: 17 residues. CDR1 and CDR2 from the germline V gene are SGHVS and FNYEAQ. DNA for the CDR3: TGTGCCAGCAGCTCTCCTTTCTCAGCGGGGGATAACAATGAGCAGTTCTTC. Its protein is CASSSPFSAGDNNEQFF.

This chain connects TRBV29-1 to TRBJ2-5; D tentatively fits TRBD1 or TRBD2 (5 bases each). Trimming stripped 7 bases from V and 5 bases from J, with 20 bases between. This CDR3 is 14 amino acids long. Germline CDR1 SQVTM, CDR2 ANQGSEA. The CDR3 sequence: CSAGGGGKGETQYF. In nucleotides, the CDR3 is TGCAGCGCAGGTGGTGGGGGAAAAGGGGAGACCCAGTACTTC.

This clonotype was seen at least ten times. The chain combines TRBV4-3 with TRBJ1-2; D perhaps matches TRBD1 (6 bases). CDR1 and CDR2 from the germline V gene are LGHNA and YSLEER. Trimming pared 4 bases from V and 2 bases from J, leaving 14 bases between. There are 15 residues in the CDR3. The CDR3 loop reads CASSRSGTHNYGYTF. The DNA of the CDR3 is TGCGCCAGCAGCCGATCCGGGACACACAACTATGGCTACACCTTC.

About this clonotype: A much larger clone differs from this one at a single base, so this may be a read error. V and J are TRBV20-1 and TRBJ2-1; 10 bases line up with TRBD2. This CDR3 has 17 residues. The germline V gene has CDR1 DFQATT and CDR2 SNEGSKA (reference sequence). CDR3 sequence reads: CCASSLAGDRSYNEQFF. As DNA, the CDR3 is TGCTGTGCTAGTAGTCTAGCGGGGGACCGCTCCTACAATGAGCAGTTCTTC.

The chain uses TRBV29-1 and TRBJ2-1; 10 positions agree with TRBD2. After removal of 7 bases from V and 7 bases from J, the junction contained 10 bases not matched to a gene. The CDR3 spans 14 residues. Germline CDR1 and CDR2: SQVTM and ANQGSEA. CDR3 bases: TGCAGCGCATCCACCGGGACTAGCGCGAATGAGCAGTTCTTC. Protein sequence: CSASTGTSANEQFF.

This clonotype was found a few times. This chain uses TRBV7-3 with TRBJ2-3; 8 bases align to TRBD2. CDR3 size: 15 residues. Per germline, CDR1 SGHTA and CDR2 FQGTGA. V dropped 6 bases and J dropped 5; count of bases not matched to a gene: 10. The CDR3 sequence: CASRLTSGSQDTQYF. The CDR3 region has the DNA TGTGCCAGCAGACTCACTAGCGGCTCACAAGATACGCAGTATTTT.

This clonotype has just a few counts. The chain joins TRBV10-3 to TRBJ2-7, with D unclear. The CDR3 contains 13 residues. Germline V gene data show CDR1 as ENHRY and CDR2 as SYGVKD. Trimming cost V 9 bases and J 0 bases, with 12 bases left between them. For the CDR3, the DNA is TGTGCCATTCAGACTCGAGGCTCCTACGAGCAGTACTTC. Its protein is CAIQTRGSYEQYF.

This clonotype was found many times. The chain is built from TRBV29-1 and TRBJ2-1; D call uncertain. V gave up 3 bases and J gave up 8 bases, with 11 bases separating them. The CDR3 sequence is 12 residues long. Germline lookup yields CDR1 SQVTM and CDR2 ANQGSEA. The CDR3 nucleotides are TGCAGCGTTGATTATGGATGGGATGAGCAGTTCTTC. Its protein is CSVDYGWDEQFF.

The table lists this clonotype with many counts. V gene TRBV20-1 combines with J gene TRBJ2-1, with 16 bases identical to TRBD2. V shed 5 bases, J shed 0 bases, and the junction held 7 bases outside the gene matches. There are 18 residues in the CDR3. Germline values: CDR1 DFQATT, CDR2 SNEGSKA (reference sequence). The CDR3: CSASGLAGGISSYNEQFF. DNA for the CDR3: TGCAGTGCTTCGGGACTAGCGGGAGGGATTAGCTCCTACAATGAGCAGTTCTTC.